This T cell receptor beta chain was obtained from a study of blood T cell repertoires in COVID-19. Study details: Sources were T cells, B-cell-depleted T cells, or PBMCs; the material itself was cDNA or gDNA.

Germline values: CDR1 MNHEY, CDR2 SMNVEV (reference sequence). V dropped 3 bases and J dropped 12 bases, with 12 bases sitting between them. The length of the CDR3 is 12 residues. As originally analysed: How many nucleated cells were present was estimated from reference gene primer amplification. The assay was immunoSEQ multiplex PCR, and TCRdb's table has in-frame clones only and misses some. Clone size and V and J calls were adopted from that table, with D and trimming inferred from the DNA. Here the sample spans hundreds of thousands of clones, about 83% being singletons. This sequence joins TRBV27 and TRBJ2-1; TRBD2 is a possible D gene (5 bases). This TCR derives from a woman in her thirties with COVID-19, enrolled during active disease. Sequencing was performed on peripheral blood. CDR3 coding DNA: TGTGCCAGCAGTTTTTATAGAGGAGGGCAGTTCTTC. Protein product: CASSFYRGGQFF.